This T cell receptor beta chain was observed in a study of T cells in Graves' hyperthyroidism and ophthalmopathy. Study-level information: The authors collected peripheral blood at initial diagnosis, before any treatment. General study findings and limits: Among thyroid clonotypes expanded above 0.001, most also appeared in blood.

The authors took PBMCs from roughly 9.7 ml fresh peripheral blood. This clonotype was counted only a few times. The antigen is unknown. There were TCR beta CDR3 regions amplified from RNA transcripts. Researchers ran a first-round RT-PCR on the TCR CDR3 using the HTBI primer set. TCRdb passed the multiplex PCR reads through MiXCR, listing each CDR3 protein once. This sample has roughly 740,000 distinct CDR3 sequences, with roughly 15% found just once. CDR1 is SEHNR, CDR2 FQNEAQ, per germline (reference sequence). V trimming: 4 bases; J trimming: 2 bases; junction bases outside the gene matches: 5. This CDR3 region has 15 residues.

The sample consisted of blood. V gene TRBV7-9 combines with J gene TRBJ2-7; 10 nucleotides match TRBD2. The sequence derives from a man aged 18 to 30 with Graves' hyperthyroidism. CDR3 DNA sequence: TGTGCCAGCAGCTCAGCGGGAGGGATTACCTACGAGCAGTACTTC. Its protein is CASSSAGGITYEQYF. Combining the CDR3 with reference TRBV7-9 and TRBJ2-7 gives the whole variable domain DTGVSQNPRHKITKRGQNVTFRCDPISEHNRLYWYRQTLGQGPEFLTYFQNEAQLEKSRLLSDRFSAERPKGSFSTLEIQRTEQGDSAMYLCASSSAGGITYEQYFGPGTRLTVT.